This T cell receptor beta chain came from a study of vaccination effects on CD4 cells after COVID-19. Study details: Peptide-pool stimulation followed by sequencing identified expanded antigen-specific CD4+ clonotypes in the ViraFEST assay.

Some clones are missing from TCRdb's copy, which holds only in-frame ones; the method was immunoSEQ multiplex PCR. The sample has about 34,000 clones, approximately 72% seen once. Having been cultured for around nine days, the cells underwent CD4+ T cell isolation. The infection with SARS-CoV-2 (confirmed by PCR) occurred in this person between March and December 2020. Participants got two doses of BNT162b2 or mRNA-1273 vaccine. This CDR3 is 16 amino acids long. The germline CDR1 and CDR2 sequences are SGHNT and YYREEE (reference sequence). V lost 2 bases, J lost 6 bases, and 20 bases lay in between. In this sample, this clone turned up a few times. What it recognizes is unknown.

The sample in question was CD4+ T cells from PBMCs cultured without peptide, obtained after COVID-19 vaccination. The TCR comes from a human donor who had a prior SARS-CoV-2 infection. The chain employs TRBV5-4 and TRBJ1-2; no reliable D call. The CDR3 DNA reads as TGTGCCAGCAGCTTCCCCGGTGACATGACTGGTGATGGCTACACCTTC. Residues: CASSFPGDMTGDGYTF.